These 26 T cell receptor beta chains originate from one sample sequenced in a study of cytomegalovirus exposure and HLA in healthy donors. The primer mix had 60 Vbeta and 13 Jbeta primers. Repertoires were generated with immunoSEQ multiplex PCR, while TCRdb's copy carries only in-frame clones and drops some. This table holds 120,000 to 150,000 clones, roughly 76% found once. Sequencing input: PBMCs. The receptors were sampled from a woman aged 25 to 39 in good health and CMV-seronegative.

This clone occurred once. This sequence joins TRBV21-1 and TRBJ2-5; the DNA was not used to check the table's D call, TRBD2. TRBV21-1 is shown as a pseudogene. There are 17 residues in the CDR3. The CDR3 DNA reads as TGTGCCAGCATTACACGGATAGGGGGGAGGGTCGAGGAGACCCAGTACTTC. Its translation is CASITRIGGRVEETQYF.

The chain links TRBV6-1 to TRBJ1-1; a weak D match, TRBD1 (5 bases). The germline gives CDR1 MNHNS, CDR2 SASEGT. This CDR3 is built from 14 residues. V was trimmed by 1 base and J by 10 bases, leaving 16 bases between them. The chain's CDR3 is CASSEDFRGGGAFF. The CDR3 bases are TGTGCCAGCAGTGAAGACTTCCGGGGGGGTGGAGCTTTCTTT.

The chain carries TRBV27 and TRBJ1-3; TRBD1 agrees at 7 bases. Losses at the gene ends were 5 bases for V and 11 bases for J; bases not matched to a gene: 12. This CDR3 region has 14 residues. Germline CDR1 and CDR2: MNHEY and SMNVEV (reference sequence). CDR3: CASSATPYRGSIYF. In nucleotides, the CDR3 is TGTGCCAGCAGTGCAACGCCCTACAGGGGCTCCATATATTTT.

This clone was detected a few times. V gene TRBV5-4 combines with J gene TRBJ1-3; D may be TRBD1 (5 bases). Trimming shortened V by 3 bases and J by 4 bases, and 17 bases separated the two germline ends. This CDR3 comprises 16 residues. Germline V CDR1 and CDR2: SGHNT, YYREEE (reference sequence). This CDR3 reads CASSSGGTASGNTIYF. DNA of the CDR3: TGTGCCAGCAGCTCTGGCGGGACGGCTTCGGGAAACACCATATATTTT.

The chain couples TRBV4-1 to TRBJ2-3; 11 bases are a match to TRBD2. The V gene end was trimmed by 4 bases and the J gene end by 5 bases; junction bases not matched to a gene: 5. Germline CDR1 is MGHRA and CDR2 is YSYEKL. The CDR3 length is 15 residues. CDR3 DNA sequence: TGCGCCAGCAGCCTTAGCGGGAGGGCCGGAGATACGCAGTATTTT. It is translated as CASSLSGRAGDTQYF.

The chain links TRBV7-9 to TRBJ2-5; 8 bases are a match to TRBD1. V lost 0 bases and J lost 5; bases outside the gene matches: 8. The length of the CDR3 is 16 residues. Germline-derived CDR1 and CDR2 are SEHNR and FQNEAQ (reference sequence). The CDR3: CASSLAGTGQPETQYF. The CDR3 coding sequence is TGTGCCAGCAGCTTAGCGGGGACAGGCCAGCCGGAGACCCAGTACTTC.

This clone showed up just once. This chain joins TRBV29-1 and TRBJ2-7; TRBD1 agrees at 9 bases. This CDR3 is 14 amino acids long. Looked up from germline, CDR1 is SQVTM and CDR2 is ANQGSEA. J gave up 6 bases and V 4 bases, and 10 bases lay outside the gene matches. CDR3 nucleotide sequence: TGCAGCGTTGTCTCGGGGACAGGGTTTTCCGAGCAGTACTTC. Translation: CSVVSGTGFSEQYF.

This clone was picked up a small number of times. This chain uses TRBV2 with TRBJ1-5, with unresolved D. Trimming pared 1 base from V and 7 bases from J, leaving 14 bases between. Germline CDR1 reads SNHLY; CDR2 reads FYNNEI. The CDR3 length is 15 residues. CDR3 DNA: TGTGCCAGCAGTGAAGGGCAGGTAATGAGACAGCCCCAGCATTTT. It yields the protein CASSEGQVMRQPQHF.

The CDR3 is CASSRGAGNTIYF. CDR3 DNA: TGCGCCAGCTCACGGGGAGCTGGAAACACCATATATTTT. The gene calls are TRBV10-2 and TRBJ1-3; D not resolved. The CDR3 loop spans 13 amino acids. With 8 bases removed from V and 2 bases from J, the gap between germline ends came to 10 bases. CDR1 is WSHSY, CDR2 SAAADI, per germline.

The chain has TRBV18 and TRBJ2-7; 7 bases line up with TRBD1. The CDR3 contains 15 residues. V was clipped by 3 bases and J by 4 bases; unmatched bases: 9. Looked up from germline, CDR1 is KGHSH and CDR2 is LQKENI. CDR3 coding DNA: TGTGCCAGCTCACCGAGCGACAGGGAAGATTACGAGCAGTACTTC. Translated: CASSPSDREDYEQYF.

The chain couples TRBV19 to TRBJ2-1; TRBD2 is a possible D gene (5 bases). Germline V gene sequence: CDR1 LNHDA, CDR2 SQIVND (reference sequence). The CDR3 covers 15 residues. The V end lost 7 bases, the J end lost 2 bases, and 15 bases lay between the germline ends. CDR3 sequence (DNA): TGTGCCAGTAATACCGCCAGCGGAACCTACAATGAGCAGTTCTTC. Translating it yields CASNTASGTYNEQFF.

The chain carries TRBV7-2 and TRBJ1-1; 7 nucleotides match TRBD1. This CDR3 contains 15 residues. CDR1 is SGHTA, CDR2 FQGNSA, per germline. The J segment lost 0 bases and the V segment lost 6 bases, leaving 7 bases of the junction unmatched. The CDR3 spells CASRRSTGLNTEAFF. DNA of the CDR3: TGTGCCAGCAGACGATCGACAGGGCTGAACACTGAAGCTTTCTTT.

This chain links TRBV7-2 with TRBJ1-5, with 9 nucleotides matching TRBD1. Unmatched junction bases numbered 6, after V lost 3 bases and J lost 6 bases. The CDR3 has 15 residues. From germline, CDR1 is SGHTA and CDR2 FQGNSA. CDR3 loop: CASSLRQGVGQPQHF. DNA for the CDR3: TGTGCCAGCAGCTTGAGACAGGGGGTAGGTCAGCCCCAGCATTTT.

The V call is TRBV6-5, the J call TRBJ2-1; TRBD2 matches 13 bases. Germline values: CDR1 MNHEY, CDR2 SVGAGI. The CDR3 consists of 14 residues. Trimming removed 6 bases from V and 10 bases from J; junction bases left unmatched: 6. Here the CDR3 reads CASRRTSGRDEQFF. The CDR3 region has the DNA TGTGCCAGCAGACGGACTAGCGGGAGAGACGAGCAGTTCTTC.

V and J are TRBV27 and TRBJ1-6; 9 positions agree with TRBD1. The germline V gene encodes CDR1 MNHEY and CDR2 SMNVEV (reference sequence). Unmatched junction bases numbered 10, after V lost 6 bases and J lost 10 bases. The CDR3 loop spans 15 amino acids. The CDR3 reads CASSLITGGGSPLHF. The CDR3 nucleotides are TGTGCCAGCAGCCTGATTACAGGGGGCGGGTCACCCCTCCACTTT.

This chain uses TRBV7-9 with TRBJ1-1; no firm D call. Per the germline V gene, CDR1 is SEHNR and CDR2 is FQNEAQ (reference sequence). The V end was cut by 5 bases, the J end by 3 bases, with 10 bases between. The CDR3 length is 13 residues. DNA for the CDR3: TGTGCCAGCAGCCCCCACGGGGACACTGAAGCTTTCTTT. Protein product: CASSPHGDTEAFF.

The chain links TRBV30 to TRBJ2-3; TRBD2 matches at 14 bases. The CDR3 extends over 14 amino acids. V was pared by 5 bases and J by 11 bases, with 9 bases of the junction left unmatched. CDR1 is GTSNPN and CDR2 is SVGIG in the germline V gene (reference sequence). CDR3 protein: CAWSRLAGGLEQYF. CDR3 bases: TGTGCCTGGTCCAGACTAGCGGGAGGGCTAGAGCAGTATTTT. The whole variable domain, filled in from reference TRBV30 and TRBJ2-3, reads SQTIHQWPATLVQPVGSPLSLECTVEGTSNPNLYWYRQAAGRGLQLLFYSVGIGQISSEVPQNLSASRPQDRQFILSSKKLLLSDSGFYLCAWSRLAGGLEQYFGPGTRLTVL.

The genes are TRBV29-1 and TRBJ1-2; 8 bases align to TRBD1. Germline V lookup: CDR1 SQVTM, CDR2 ANQGSEA. V lost 4 bases, J lost 6 bases, and 13 bases stayed unmatched. The CDR3 consists of 15 residues. For the CDR3, the DNA is TGCAGCGTTGCTCTATCAGGGGGCTATACGGATGGCTACACCTTC. It translates to CSVALSGGYTDGYTF.

The CDR3 region is CASSLAGGAGNEQFF. CDR3 in DNA: TGTGCCAGCAGCCTAGCGGGGGGGGCGGGGAATGAGCAGTTCTTC. V is TRBV9 and J is TRBJ2-1; 12 bases fit TRBD2. This CDR3 region has 15 residues. V shed 4 bases, J shed 7 bases, and the junction held 6 bases outside the gene matches. The germline gives CDR1 SGDLS, CDR2 YYNGEE. Drawing the rest from reference TRBV9 and TRBJ2-1, the complete variable domain is DSGVTQTPKHLITATGQRVTLRCSPRSGDLSVYWYQQSLDQGLQFLIQYYNGEERAKGNILERFSAQQFPDLHSELNLSSLELGDSALYFCASSLAGGAGNEQFFGPGTRLTVL.

This clone was seen a handful of times. The chain couples TRBV11-2 to TRBJ2-7; 14 bases are a match to TRBD2. Per the germline V gene, CDR1 is SGHAT and CDR2 is FQNNGV. V lost 7 bases to trimming and J lost 7 bases; unmatched junction nucleotides: 9. The CDR3 has 15 residues. The CDR3 bases are TGTGCCAGCACCCCGGGACTAGCGGGAGTCATGGAGCAGTACTTC. The encoded protein is CASTPGLAGVMEQYF.

The chain has TRBV7-6 and TRBJ2-5; TRBD1 agrees at 7 bases. The J call is in doubt because the DNA end fits TRBJ2-7 better. CDR1 SGHVS and CDR2 FNYEAQ come from the germline V gene. The CDR3 covers 15 residues. Written as DNA, the CDR3 is TGTGCCAGCAGCCCGCGGTCACAGGGGACCTACGAGCAGTACTTC. Its translation: CASSPRSQGTYEQYF.

This clone was found once. The chain combines TRBV13 with TRBJ2-7; 9 nucleotides line up with TRBD1. The junction had 6 bases not matched to a gene; V was cut back by 1 base and J by 2 bases. The germline V gene encodes CDR1 PRHDT and CDR2 FYEKMQ (reference sequence). This CDR3 region has 16 residues. CDR3 bases: TGTGCCAGCAGCTTAGAAACGGACAGGGGTCCCTACGAGCAGTACTTC. It specifies CASSLETDRGPYEQYF.

The chain is built from TRBV4-1 and TRBJ2-7; 10 positions agree with TRBD1. Trimming at V came to 1 base and at J to 0 bases, leaving 6 bases not matched to a gene. CDR1 is MGHRA, CDR2 YSYEKL, per germline. The CDR3 is 17 residues long. CDR3 in amino acids: CASSQGRGQGNSYEQYF. The CDR3 coding sequence is TGCGCCAGCAGCCAAGGTCGGGGACAGGGGAACTCCTACGAGCAGTACTTC.

This chain connects TRBV27 to TRBJ1-2; a possible D gene is TRBD1 (5 bases). The CDR3 covers 13 residues. CDR1 MNHEY and CDR2 SMNVEV come from the germline V gene (reference sequence). The V end lost 3 bases, the J end lost 2 bases, and 7 bases lay between the germline ends. CDR3 in DNA: TGTGCCAGCAGTTTGCCAGGGAACTATGGCTACACCTTC. It encodes CASSLPGNYGYTF.

The chain uses TRBV27 and TRBJ1-1; the match to TRBD1 covers 8 bases. Germline V lookup: CDR1 MNHEY, CDR2 SMNVEV (reference sequence). J lost 0 bases, V lost 5 bases, and 5 bases had no gene match. The CDR3 loop spans 15 amino acids. The CDR3 sequence: CASSPQTGVNTEAFF. CDR3 DNA sequence: TGTGCCAGCAGTCCCCAGACAGGGGTGAACACTGAAGCTTTCTTT.

The CDR3 here is CASKTQAQGETQYF. The DNA for the CDR3 is TGTGCCAGTAAGACTCAGGCGCAGGGGGAGACCCAGTACTTC. The chain recombines TRBV19 with TRBJ2-5, with D possibly TRBD1 on 6 matching bases. This CDR3 comprises 14 residues. Germline assignment: CDR1 LNHDA and CDR2 SQIVND (reference sequence). V was clipped by 7 bases and J by 5 bases, with 17 bases between them.